Following are 25 T cell receptor beta chains from one sample sequenced in a study of T cell responses to AZD1222 COVID-19 vaccine. The data were produced by immunoSEQ multiplex PCR, yet TCRdb's version contains in-frame clones alone and is incomplete. The data show about 170,000 clones, over 85% seen once. Sample: peripheral blood, taken on day 0 of AZD1222 vaccination. The receptors were sampled from an adult in good health.

V is TRBV29-1 and J is TRBJ2-1; 9 bases are a match to TRBD1. V trimming: 7 bases; J trimming: 9 bases; junction bases outside the gene matches: 10. The CDR3 is 13 amino acids. The germline V gene has CDR1 SQVTM and CDR2 ANQGSEA. The DNA for the CDR3 is TGCAGCGGGCCGGGACAGGGTATGGGTGAGCAGTTCTTC. Amino acid sequence: CSGPGQGMGEQFF.

This chain uses TRBV5-1 with TRBJ1-5; D might be TRBD1 (5 bases). The germline CDR1 and CDR2 sequences are SGHRS and YFSETQ. The length of the CDR3 is 14 residues. Trimming shortened V by 4 bases and J by 5 bases, and 13 bases separated the two germline ends. CDR3 coding DNA: TGCGCCAGCAGCCCCCTGGGGGGTGATCAGCCCCAGCATTTT. This translates into CASSPLGGDQPQHF.

V usage is TRBV5-4 and J usage is TRBJ1-6, with TRBD1 matching 7 bases. This CDR3 is 15 amino acids long. V gave up 1 base and J gave up 7 bases; unmatched junction bases: 5. Germline assignment: CDR1 SGHNT and CDR2 YYREEE (reference sequence). DNA for the CDR3: TGTGCCAGCAGCTTGCACGGGACAGTCAATTCACCCCTCCACTTT. Protein sequence: CASSLHGTVNSPLHF.

V usage is TRBV5-1 and J usage is TRBJ2-5; TRBD1 aligns across 9 bases. The CDR3 is 14 amino acids. J lost 3 bases, V lost 7 bases, and 7 bases had no gene match. Germline V gene lookup returns CDR1 SGHRS and CDR2 YFSETQ. In DNA, the CDR3 is TGCGCCAGCGGACCCGGGACAGGGAAAGAGACCCAGTACTTC. Its translation: CASGPGTGKETQYF.

The CDR3 loop is CASSSNEQFF. CDR3 DNA sequence: TGTGCCAGCAGCAGTAATGAGCAGTTCTTC. The rearrangement uses TRBV12-3 or TRBV12-4 and TRBJ2-1; unclear D gene. The CDR3 runs to 10 residues. V shed 6 bases and J shed 7 bases, with 4 bases lying between them.

V usage is TRBV19 and J usage is TRBJ1-3; the D is unclear. From germline, CDR1 is LNHDA and CDR2 SQIVND (reference sequence). Between the trimmed V and J ends, which lost 8 bases and 0 bases, there was a span of 11 bases. The CDR3 extends over 14 amino acids. For the CDR3, the DNA is TGTGCCAGTGGGTTGCCGGCCTCTGGAAACACCATATATTTT. Amino acids: CASGLPASGNTIYF.

The chain employs TRBV19 and TRBJ2-3; D gene unclear. V lost 1 base, J lost 6 bases, and 11 bases lay in between. This CDR3 contains 14 residues. CDR1 is LNHDA and CDR2 is SQIVND in the germline V gene (reference sequence). CDR3 coding DNA: TGTGCCAGTAGTATAGCCGTGCCAGTCGATACGCAGTATTTT. It specifies CASSIAVPVDTQYF. Full variable domain (remainder filled in from reference TRBV19 and TRBJ2-3): DGGITQSPKYLFRKEGQNVTLSCEQNLNHDAMYWYRQDPGQGLRLIYYSQIVNDFQKGDIAEGYSVSREKKESFPLTVTSAQKNPTAFYLCASSIAVPVDTQYFGPGTRLTVL.

This rearrangement joins TRBV6-5 to TRBJ1-4; TRBD1 matches at 9 bases. CDR1 and CDR2 from the germline V gene are MNHEY and SVGAGI. The V gene end was trimmed by 5 bases and the J gene end by 12 bases; junction bases not matched to a gene: 7. The CDR3 consists of 13 residues. DNA of the CDR3: TGTGCCAGCAGTCGACAGGGGGTCGAGCAACTGTTTTTT. The encoded protein is CASSRQGVEQLFF.

The chain couples TRBV6-5 to TRBJ2-7, with 8 bases matching TRBD2. Looked up from germline, CDR1 is MNHEY and CDR2 is SVGAGI. CDR3 length: 15 residues. With V trimmed by 6 bases and J by 2 bases, 9 bases remained unmatched. As DNA, the CDR3 is TGTGCCAGCAGCCGGGAGGGGGGGGGCACCTACGAGCAGTACTTC. Protein product: CASSREGGGTYEQYF.

The J gene is TRBJ1-5, the V gene TRBV18; the D is unclear. Trimming took off 0 bases at V and 6 bases at J, with 12 bases between the two ends. The V gene's germline CDR1 is KGHSH and CDR2 LQKENI. The CDR3 contains 15 residues. DNA for the CDR3: TGTGCCAGCTCACCACCGGGATCCGGCGGTCAGCCCCAGCATTTT. Translated, it gives CASSPPGSGGQPQHF.

This chain joins TRBV11-2 and TRBJ2-1; the match to TRBD2 covers 7 bases. The germline V gene encodes CDR1 SGHAT and CDR2 FQNNGV. The junction had 2 bases not matched to a gene; V was cut back by 1 base and J by 2 bases. This CDR3 contains 15 residues. In DNA, the CDR3 is TGTGCCAGCAGCTTAGTCCGGGGGGCCTACAATGAGCAGTTCTTC. Amino acid sequence: CASSLVRGAYNEQFF.

V and J are TRBV5-1 and TRBJ2-1; the D is unclear. This CDR3 region has 15 residues. The V end was cut by 0 bases, the J end by 0 bases, with 7 bases between. Germline CDR1 and CDR2: SGHRS and YFSETQ. CDR3 DNA: TGCGCCAGCAGCTTGGTGTCAGACTCCTACAATGAGCAGTTCTTC. Its translation: CASSLVSDSYNEQFF.

This clone turned up a few times. The rearrangement joins TRBV29-1 to TRBJ2-7; no definite D call. Germline V CDR1 and CDR2: SQVTM, ANQGSEA. V was pared by 5 bases and J by 5 bases, with 16 bases between. CDR3 length equals 13 residues. CDR3 bases: TGCAGCGTTATAGAGTCCTACCCCCACGAGCAGTACTTC. Translated: CSVIESYPHEQYF.

This clone was found a few times. The chain has TRBV27 and TRBJ1-2; tentatively, D is TRBD1 (6 bases). The CDR3 sequence is 13 residues long. Trimming removed 1 base from V and 8 bases from J, with 11 bases in between. Germline V gene lookup returns CDR1 MNHEY and CDR2 SMNVEV (reference sequence). The CDR3 loop is CASSLYRDGGYTF. The CDR3 DNA is TGTGCCAGCAGTTTATACAGGGACGGCGGCTACACCTTC.

The chain recombines TRBV23-1 with TRBJ1-5; D may be TRBD1 (6 bases). TRBV23-1 is sorted into the ORF group, with uncertain function. V was clipped by 2 bases and J by 3 bases, with 14 bases between them. The CDR3 runs 16 residues. This CDR3 is CASSQNRQVINQPQHF. The CDR3 region has the DNA TGCGCCAGCAGTCAAAACCGACAGGTAATCAATCAGCCCCAGCATTTT.

This clone came up once. The V call is TRBV2, the J call TRBJ2-1; 11 positions match TRBD2. V shed 6 bases and J 2 bases; nucleotides not matched to a gene: 0. There are 14 residues in the CDR3. The germline V gene encodes CDR1 SNHLY and CDR2 FYNNEI. Here the CDR3 reads CASRGLAAYNEQFF. The CDR3 DNA follows: TGTGCCAGCAGGGGACTAGCGGCCTACAATGAGCAGTTCTTC.

V gene TRBV28 combines with J gene TRBJ1-1; TRBD1 aligns across 7 bases. Germline V gene lookup returns CDR1 MDHEN and CDR2 SYDVKM. The CDR3 has 15 residues. The J segment lost 3 bases and the V segment lost 8 bases, leaving 12 bases of the junction unmatched. In nucleotides, the CDR3 is TGTGCCAGCCGATCCGGGACAGAGACATACACTGAAGCTTTCTTT. It is translated as CASRSGTETYTEAFF.

The genes are TRBV4-1 and TRBJ1-1; D gene unclear. V lost 0 bases and J lost 3, with 14 bases in between. Germline V lookup: CDR1 MGHRA, CDR2 YSYEKL. The length of the CDR3 is 16 residues. The CDR3 sequence: CASSQESAGADTEAFF. The CDR3, as DNA: TGCGCCAGCAGCCAAGAGTCGGCCGGCGCGGACACTGAAGCTTTCTTT.

This chain connects TRBV11-2 to TRBJ1-4; 10 bases line up with TRBD1. The CDR3 extends over 14 amino acids. The J segment lost 8 bases and the V segment lost 4 bases, leaving 4 bases of the junction unmatched. CDR1 and CDR2 (germline): SGHAT, FQNNGV. The CDR3 spells CASSSGQGGEKLFF. The CDR3 DNA sequence: TGTGCCAGCAGCTCCGGACAGGGGGGGGAAAAACTGTTTTTT.

This chain connects TRBV5-1 to TRBJ1-1; TRBD1 is a possible D gene (6 bases). The CDR3 loop spans 12 amino acids. Trimming removed 4 bases at V and 7 bases at J, with 11 bases between. CDR1 and CDR2 (germline): SGHRS, YFSETQ. CDR3 nucleotides: TGCGCCAGCAGCGGTCAGGGGTTTGAAGCTTTCTTT. It translates to CASSGQGFEAFF.

V is TRBV19 and J is TRBJ1-5; D gene unclear. Between the trimmed V and J ends, which lost 4 bases and 7 bases, there was a span of 14 bases. The V gene's germline CDR1 is LNHDA and CDR2 SQIVND (reference sequence). The CDR3 totals 14 residues. The CDR3 sequence: CASSNSPRQQPQHF. The DNA of the CDR3 is TGTGCCAGTAGTAATAGCCCAAGGCAGCAGCCCCAGCATTTT.

The CDR3 DNA reads as TGTGCCAGCAGACCAGACTTAGGGGTTGACACTGAAGCTTTCTTT. Translating gives CASRPDLGVDTEAFF. J is TRBJ1-1 and V is TRBV5-4, with D tentatively TRBD1 (5 bases). Germline lookup yields CDR1 SGHNT and CDR2 YYREEE (reference sequence). V gave up 5 bases and J gave up 3 bases, with 17 bases separating them. The CDR3 is 15 amino acids. Full variable domain (outside the CDR3, taken from reference TRBV5-4 and TRBJ1-1): ETGVTQSPTHLIKTRGQQVTLRCSSQSGHNTVSWYQQALGQGPQFIFQYYREEENGRGNFPPRFSGLQFPNYSSELNVNALELDDSALYLCASRPDLGVDTEAFFGQGTRLTVV.

The V gene is TRBV29-1, the J gene TRBJ1-2; no clear D gene. The CDR3 has 12 amino acids. Germline CDR1 and CDR2: SQVTM and ANQGSEA. V was pared by 7 bases and J by 4 bases, with 13 bases between. The CDR3 here is CSASPTGYGYTF. The CDR3 coding sequence is TGCAGCGCTAGTCCGACTGGCTATGGCTACACCTTC.

This chain joins TRBV7-9 and TRBJ1-1; TRBD1 is a possible D gene (6 bases). CDR3 length equals 14 residues. Trimming took off 3 bases at V and 2 bases at J, with 10 bases between the two ends. Germline CDR1 SEHNR, CDR2 FQNEAQ (reference sequence). The CDR3: CASSLDSYNTEAFF. The CDR3 region has the DNA TGTGCCAGCAGCTTGGACAGTTACAACACTGAAGCTTTCTTT.

The chain carries TRBV10-1 and TRBJ1-6; D gene uncertain. Trimming stripped 8 bases from V and 9 bases from J, with 20 bases between. The CDR3 is made up of 15 amino acids. Germline lookup yields CDR1 WNHNN and CDR2 SYGVQD (reference sequence). CDR3 sequence: CASFTGSGSRSPLHF. CDR3 DNA: TGCGCCAGCTTTACGGGCAGCGGATCTCGTTCACCCCTCCACTTT.